This is a list of T cell receptor beta chains from one sample in a study of T cells in Graves' hyperthyroidism and ophthalmopathy. TCRdb independently ran MiXCR on the multiplex PCR reads; one entry per CDR3 protein. This sample has 500,000 to 600,000 distinct CDR3 sequences, with approximately 48% found just once. The sequenced sample consisted of peripheral blood or thyroid tissue (not recorded which). The receptor source for this set is an adult woman with Graves' disease, either hyperthyroidism or ophthalmopathy (not recorded which). Both conserved end residues are part of each CDR3. Fields, in order: clone size, V gene, J gene, CDR3 protein. Only some rows state a clone size, as once, few, many or a class for expanded clones.

clone size: .; V gene: TRBV19; J gene: TRBJ1-1; CDR3 protein: CASSRGRRAFF
clone size: few; V gene: TRBV5-1; J gene: TRBJ1-3; CDR3 protein: CASSLAAGGFGNTIYF
clone size: .; V gene: TRBV7-9; J gene: TRBJ2-5; CDR3 protein: CASSSALTSGSQETQYF
clone size: many; V gene: TRBV7-9; J gene: TRBJ2-7; CDR3 protein: CASSKREAYEQYF
clone size: .; V gene: TRBV7-3; J gene: TRBJ1-6; CDR3 protein: CASSQSGTNSPLHF
clone size: many; V gene: TRBV29-1; J gene: TRBJ1-5; CDR3 protein: CSVCWGCRAFRQLDQPQHF
clone size: .; V gene: TRBV7-3; J gene: TRBJ1-1; CDR3 protein: CASSLGRSEAFF
clone size: many; V gene: TRBV6-5; J gene: TRBJ1-1; CDR3 protein: CASSYRRGTEAFF
clone size: .; V gene: TRBV10-3; J gene: TRBJ2-1; CDR3 protein: CAISRDRVNEQFF
clone size: .; V gene: TRBV2; J gene: TRBJ1-2; CDR3 protein: CASSEGVRGGGYGYTF
clone size: few; V gene: TRBV2; J gene: TRBJ1-3; CDR3 protein: CASSEGYSGNTIYF
clone size: .; V gene: TRBV7-8; J gene: TRBJ2-6; CDR3 protein: CASSPGTGEFGANVLTF
clone size: .; V gene: TRBV5-1; J gene: TRBJ1-2; CDR3 protein: CASSQGRGGKAYGYTF
clone size: .; V gene: TRBV11-2; J gene: TRBJ1-1; CDR3 protein: CASSCFREGDTEAFF
clone size: few; V gene: TRBV29-1; J gene: TRBJ1-1; CDR3 protein: CSVRPMTGDTEAFF
clone size: .; V gene: TRBV24-1; J gene: TRBJ2-2; CDR3 protein: CATSAMAGGSYTGELFF
clone size: .; V gene: TRBV6-6; J gene: TRBJ2-5; CDR3 protein: CAISEGGDKETQYF
clone size: .; V gene: TRBV7-8; J gene: TRBJ1-2; CDR3 protein: CASSRRANRDYGYTF
clone size: .; V gene: TRBV19; J gene: TRBJ1-1; CDR3 protein: CASSFRQGQTEAFF
clone size: few; V gene: TRBV25-1; J gene: TRBJ1-6; CDR3 protein: CASRGHGGYSPLHF
clone size: many; V gene: TRBV20-1; J gene: TRBJ2-2; CDR3 protein: CSARDMGAANTGELFF
clone size: once; V gene: TRBV7-3; J gene: TRBJ2-7; CDR3 protein: CASSLNGVGNDGEQYF
clone size: many; V gene: TRBV6-2/TRBV6-3; J gene: TRBJ1-1; CDR3 protein: CASSARLATEAFF
clone size: few; V gene: TRBV12-5; J gene: TRBJ1-2; CDR3 protein: CASARDSNPNGYTF
clone size: .; V gene: TRBV10-3; J gene: TRBJ1-1; CDR3 protein: CAISEGQGAITTEAFF
clone size: .; V gene: TRBV10-3; J gene: TRBJ1-2; CDR3 protein: CASSEGGPNYGYTF
clone size: .; V gene: TRBV19; J gene: TRBJ1-2; CDR3 protein: CASSRQGASGYTF
clone size: many; V gene: TRBV19; J gene: TRBJ2-2; CDR3 protein: CASRAQVPGELFF
clone size: .; V gene: TRBV7-3; J gene: TRBJ1-1; CDR3 protein: CASSSDQGRAEAFF
clone size: .; V gene: TRBV7-9; J gene: TRBJ2-7; CDR3 protein: CASSFHHEQYF
clone size: .; V gene: TRBV20-1; J gene: TRBJ1-4; CDR3 protein: CSASGTNEKLFF
clone size: .; V gene: TRBV10-3; J gene: TRBJ2-5; CDR3 protein: CAISPGYETQYF
clone size: .; V gene: TRBV7-9; J gene: TRBJ1-2; CDR3 protein: CASSLGVGNGYTF
clone size: .; V gene: TRBV10-3; J gene: TRBJ2-5; CDR3 protein: CAIGGHPPGNQPQYF
clone size: many; V gene: TRBV5-6; J gene: TRBJ1-1; CDR3 protein: CASSSTRQGRTEAFF
clone size: .; V gene: TRBV7-2; J gene: TRBJ2-7; CDR3 protein: CASSLSMYEQYF
clone size: .; V gene: TRBV25-1; J gene: TRBJ1-2; CDR3 protein: CACSAEGLSYGYTF
clone size: .; V gene: TRBV29-1; J gene: TRBJ2-5; CDR3 protein: CSVSSAKETQYF
clone size: many; V gene: TRBV7-2; J gene: TRBJ1-6; CDR3 protein: CASSPRWDSPLHF
clone size: .; V gene: TRBV20-1; J gene: TRBJ2-3; CDR3 protein: CSARALRTPLTDTQYF
clone size: once; V gene: TRBV19; J gene: TRBJ2-2; CDR3 protein: CASSFQGATMNTGELFF
clone size: many; V gene: TRBV20-1; J gene: TRBJ1-6; CDR3 protein: CSVRGPTGPLHF
clone size: many; V gene: TRBV3-1; J gene: TRBJ2-5; CDR3 protein: CASSKPETQYF